This passage covers 12 T cell receptor beta chains from one sample sequenced in a study of T cells in Graves' hyperthyroidism and ophthalmopathy. RNA transcripts served as the template for amplifying TCR beta CDR3 regions. In the first-round RT-PCR of the TCR CDR3, the HTBI primer set was used. MiXCR was run by TCRdb on the multiplex PCR reads, yielding one entry per CDR3 protein. The profile shows around 380,000 distinct CDR3 sequences, approximately 12% of them singletons. The sequenced material came from blood. All receptors derive from a man in his thirties or forties with Graves' hyperthyroidism that later progressed to Graves' ophthalmopathy.

As for this clonotype: This may be a read error: a much more frequent sequence differs by one nucleotide. The genes are TRBV27 and TRBJ2-3, with D possibly being TRBD1 (5 bases). The CDR3 runs 14 residues. Germline CDR1 MNHEY, CDR2 SMNVEV (reference sequence). The germline V and J ends were trimmed by 5 bases and 5 bases, with 14 bases remaining between them. CDR3 sequence (DNA): TGTGCCAGCAGTATCTGCAGGGTAGGAGATACGCAGTATTTT. Its protein product is CASSICRVGDTQYF.

This clonotype was recorded many times. CDR3 bases: TGTGCCAGCAGTTTACTTCGGGGGTATGAAGCTTTCTTT. This translates into CASSLLRGYEAFF. This rearrangement joins TRBV12-3 or TRBV12-4 to TRBJ1-1; possible D gene TRBD1, 5 bases. The CDR3 is 13 amino acids. The V and J ends lost 2 bases and 7 bases respectively, with 11 bases between them.

CDR3 coding DNA: TGTGCCAGCGCTCTAGGGGGGCCCTACAATGAGCAGTTCTTC. Translation: CASALGGPYNEQFF. V usage is TRBV27 and J usage is TRBJ2-1; D might be TRBD1 or TRBD2, each matching 6 bases. Germline V CDR1 and CDR2: MNHEY, SMNVEV (reference sequence). V shed 8 bases and J shed 2 bases, with 13 bases lying between them. The CDR3 length is 14 residues.

In regard to this clonotype: Germline and junction disagree at one end, which may indicate a read error. This sequence joins TRBV29-1 and TRBJ1-2; unclear D gene. This CDR3 comprises 13 residues. The germline CDR1 and CDR2 sequences are SQVTM and ANQGSEA. The CDR3 loop reads CSVEGGSNDGYTF. CDR3 nucleotide sequence: TGCAGCGTTGAAGGGGGTTCTAACGATGGCTACACCTTC.

This clonotype was seen only a few times. A much larger clone sits a single nucleotide away, making a read error possible. This chain connects TRBV6-1 to TRBJ1-5; D call uncertain. Trimming removed 5 bases at V and 1 base at J, with 6 bases between. Germline V gene data show CDR1 as MNHNS and CDR2 as SASEGT. CDR3 length: 13 amino acids. The CDR3 coding sequence is TGTGCCAGCAGTTCGGAAAGCAATCAGCCCCAGCATTTT. Its protein is CASSSESNQPQHF.

There are many counts of this clonotype. One end of the junction varies from germline; a read error may be responsible. The gene calls are TRBV13 and TRBJ1-1; 11 bases map to TRBD1. The germline gives CDR1 PRHDT, CDR2 FYEKMQ (reference sequence). This CDR3 spans 15 amino acids. In DNA, the CDR3 is TGTGCCAGCAGCCTAGGACAGGGGGCGCGTACTGAAGCTTTCTTT. It translates to CASSLGQGARTEAFF.

This clonotype has at least ten counts. The chain links TRBV9 to TRBJ2-7; the D gene could be TRBD1 or TRBD2 (5 bases each). The V gene's germline CDR1 is SGDLS and CDR2 YYNGEE. Trimming cost V 0 bases and J 3 bases, with 10 bases left between them. CDR3 size: 14 residues. The CDR3 spells CASSVGQRDYEQYF. The CDR3 DNA follows: TGTGCCAGCAGCGTAGGACAGAGGGACTACGAGCAGTACTTC.

This clonotype was seen more than once but under ten times. The chain uses TRBV5-6 and TRBJ1-6, with a possible D match to TRBD1 (5 bases). CDR3 length: 17 residues. Germline loops: CDR1 SGHDT, CDR2 YYEEEE. V lost 1 base and J 4 bases, leaving 15 bases between the germline ends. In DNA form, the CDR3 reads TGTGCCAGCAGCTTGAACGTGAGGGGCGGATATAATTCACCCCTCCACTTT. It is translated as CASSLNVRGGYNSPLHF.

In this sample, this clonotype turned up many times. V gene TRBV2 combines with J gene TRBJ2-1; 11 positions agree with TRBD2. From germline, CDR1 is SNHLY and CDR2 FYNNEI. The CDR3 totals 18 residues. V lost 4 bases to trimming and J lost 0 bases; unmatched junction nucleotides: 8. CDR3: CASSGFLAGGSSYNEQFF. Written as DNA, the CDR3 is TGTGCCAGCAGTGGATTCCTAGCGGGGGGTAGCTCCTACAATGAGCAGTTCTTC.

This clonotype was counted at least ten times. The V gene is TRBV6-1, the J gene TRBJ1-5; D possibly corresponds to TRBD1 (5 bases). V shed 2 bases and J shed 1 base, with 12 bases lying between them. This CDR3 contains 16 residues. Per germline, CDR1 MNHNS and CDR2 SASEGT. CDR3 amino acids: CASSERGRDSNQPQHF. Here the CDR3 DNA reads TGTGCCAGCAGTGAAAGGGGCCGGGACAGCAATCAGCCCCAGCATTTT.

This clonotype was seen a few times. This chain uses TRBV20-1 with TRBJ1-2, with TRBD1 matching 11 bases. In germline, CDR1 is DFQATT, CDR2 SNEGSKA (reference sequence). Trimming took 4 bases from V and 2 from J; bases not matched to a gene: 3. The CDR3 is 14 residues long. In DNA, the CDR3 is TGCAGTGCTACCGGGACAGGGGGAAACTATGGCTACACCTTC. Its translation is CSATGTGGNYGYTF.

In its sample, this clonotype was seen many times. The chain combines TRBV30 with TRBJ2-5, with D perhaps matching TRBD2 (6 bases). Trimming took off 2 bases at V and 0 bases at J, with 13 bases between the two ends. In germline, CDR1 is GTSNPN, CDR2 SVGIG (reference sequence). CDR3 length: 15 residues. The CDR3 spells CAWSSGYNYQETQYF. CDR3 nucleotide sequence: TGTGCCTGGAGTAGCGGGTACAACTACCAAGAGACCCAGTACTTC.